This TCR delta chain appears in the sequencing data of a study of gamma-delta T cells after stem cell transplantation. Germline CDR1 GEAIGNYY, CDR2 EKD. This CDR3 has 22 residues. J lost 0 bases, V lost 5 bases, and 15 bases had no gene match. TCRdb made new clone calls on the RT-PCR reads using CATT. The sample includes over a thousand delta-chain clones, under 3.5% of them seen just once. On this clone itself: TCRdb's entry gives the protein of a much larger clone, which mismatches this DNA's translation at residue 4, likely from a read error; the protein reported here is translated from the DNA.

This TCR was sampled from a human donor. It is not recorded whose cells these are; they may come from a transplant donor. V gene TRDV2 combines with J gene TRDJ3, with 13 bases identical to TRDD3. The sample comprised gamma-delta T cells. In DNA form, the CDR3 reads TGTGCCTGTGGCACGGTACTGGGGGATACGCGAAGGAGCTCCTGGGACACCCGACAGATGTTTTTC. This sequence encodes CACGTVLGDTRRSSWDTRQMFF.